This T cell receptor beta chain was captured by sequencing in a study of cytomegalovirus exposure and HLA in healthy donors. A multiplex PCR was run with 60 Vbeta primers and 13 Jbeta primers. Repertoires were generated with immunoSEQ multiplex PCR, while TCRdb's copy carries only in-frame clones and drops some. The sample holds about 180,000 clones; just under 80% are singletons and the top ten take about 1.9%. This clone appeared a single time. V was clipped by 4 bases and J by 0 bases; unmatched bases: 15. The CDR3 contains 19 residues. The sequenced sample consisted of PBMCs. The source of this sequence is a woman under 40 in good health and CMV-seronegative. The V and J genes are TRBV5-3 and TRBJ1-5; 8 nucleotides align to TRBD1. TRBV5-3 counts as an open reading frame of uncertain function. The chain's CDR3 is CARSRWTGLETYSNQPQHF. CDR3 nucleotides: TGTGCCAGAAGCCGATGGACAGGGTTGGAAACATATAGCAATCAGCCCCAGCATTTT.